The sequence of this T cell receptor (beta chain) was determined in a study of blood T cells in healthy people across ages. Alongside a J-beta primer mix, a sample-barcoded 5' primer served in a second PCR lasting about 6 to 12 cycles. MiXCR was run by TCRdb on the 5' RACE reads, yielding one entry per CDR3 protein. The data show over a million distinct CDR3 sequences, 35% to 45% seen once. Looked up from germline, CDR1 is GTSNPN and CDR2 is SVGIG (reference sequence). Trimming at V came to 6 bases and at J to 10 bases, leaving 11 bases not matched to a gene. CDR3 length: 14 amino acids. Study-wide results and caveats: When one million T cells were used, diversity estimates were thought to be underestimates.

As to this clonotype: Its target is unknown.

A minimum of 7 million PBMCs was isolated per sample. The clonotype originates from a woman aged 18-29 years in good health. The chain is built from TRBV30 and TRBJ2-1, with TRBD2 matching over 11 bases. Source material: blood. In DNA form, the CDR3 reads TGTGCCTGCAGCCGGACTAGCGGGTCCGGAGAGCAGTTCTTC. Translating it yields CACSRTSGSGEQFF.